This T cell receptor (beta chain) was sequenced for a study of Graves' ophthalmopathy and Graves' hyperthyroidism. CDR1 and CDR2 from the germline V gene are SGHVS and FQNEAQ. Trimming left V 2 bases short and J 5 bases short, with 9 bases between. The CDR3 runs to 13 residues. From RNA, the CDR3 regions of TCR beta chains were amplified and sequenced. RT-PCR was first run with HTBI primers, then multiplex PCR in a second round. TCRdb ran MiXCR on the multiplex PCR reads and lists one entry per CDR3 protein. The sample carries over a million distinct CDR3 sequences, roughly two fifths recorded once. The diagnostic workup employed clinical symptoms, serum thyroxine, TRAb, thyroid ultrasound and orbital computed tomography.

The TCR was taken from an adult man with Graves' hyperthyroidism. Sequencing was done on a sample of peripheral blood or thyroid tissue (not recorded which). The V and J genes are TRBV7-8 and TRBJ2-5; the D gene is possibly TRBD2 (6 bases). The CDR3 DNA reads TGTGCCAGCAGCTTAATGGGGAGGGAGACCCAGTACTTC. Amino acids: CASSLMGRETQYF.